The following is a T cell receptor beta chain sequence with its context. Its antigen is as yet unknown. This specimen comes from a study of tumor and adjacent non-tumor tissue in lung cancer. Study details: Patients comprised about a dozen adenocarcinoma, a couple of squamous cell carcinoma and 1 small cell lung cancer.

Overall study results and limits: Significantly higher TCR diversity was found in tumor than normal lung. Tumor repertoires had a smaller top 100 clone share than normal lung. Patients with more diverse tumor TCRs had worse survival.

RNA was extracted from bulk tissue without any cell sorting. The CDR3 contains 15 residues. The V end was cut by 3 bases, the J end by 2 bases, with 12 bases between. Germline V gives CDR1 MRHNA, CDR2 SNTAGT. TCRbeta libraries were built with three rounds of nested PCR, modified from ARM-PCR. TCRdb ran MiXCR on the multiplex PCR reads and lists one entry per CDR3 protein. This table has approximately 120,000 distinct CDR3 sequences, 75% appearing once. Sequencing was performed on lung tumor tissue. This chain joins TRBV6-4 and TRBJ2-3, with D possibly TRBD1 on 5 matching bases. The receptor's source is a woman aged 55-69 years with non-small cell lung cancer. CDR3 sequence: CASSEYTGFTDTQYF. DNA for the CDR3: TGTGCCAGCAGTGAATACACAGGATTCACAGATACGCAGTATTTT.